Shown below are 5 T cell receptor beta chains from a single sample sequenced in a study of Ad26.COV2.S vaccination and SARS-CoV-2 variants. As to treatment: 15 to 20 received Ad26.COV2.S at low or high dose, single or two shots; about 5 received placebo; per-sample allocation not given. The investigators took samples on day 63 after the first vaccine or placebo injection. Sequencing was performed with immunoSEQ multiplex PCR; in TCRdb, only in-frame clones are kept and a portion is missing. Of just over 350,000 clones listed, about 85% are singletons. This specimen was peripheral blood, taken in a trial of Ad26.COV2.S vaccine versus placebo. Receptors were obtained from a person aged 18 to 59 who received the Ad26.COV2.S COVID-19 vaccine or a placebo.

The chain couples TRBV13 to TRBJ2-7; 8 bases agree with TRBD1. Germline V gene lookup returns CDR1 PRHDT and CDR2 FYEKMQ (reference sequence). The CDR3 length is 18 residues. V shed 5 bases and J 1 base; nucleotides not matched to a gene: 16. The CDR3: CASSPSSTRQGSSYEQYF. DNA for the CDR3: TGTGCCAGCAGCCCGAGTAGTACTAGACAGGGGAGTTCCTACGAGCAGTACTTC.

V usage is TRBV6-2 or TRBV6-3 and J usage is TRBJ1-5; TRBD1 agrees at 9 bases. V was pared by 4 bases and J by 10 bases, with 11 bases of the junction left unmatched. The CDR3 has 15 amino acids. Looked up from germline, CDR1 is MNHEY and CDR2 is SVGEGT. CDR3 loop: CASSSGQGPVGPQHF. The CDR3 region has the DNA TGTGCCAGCAGTTCAGGACAGGGGCCGGTAGGACCCCAGCATTTT.

This clone has a single count. The rearrangement joins TRBV18 to TRBJ2-1; 10 nucleotides match TRBD2. Per germline, CDR1 KGHSH and CDR2 LQKENI. The CDR3 runs to 15 residues. V lost 6 bases to trimming and J lost 4 bases; unmatched junction nucleotides: 6. CDR3 nucleotides: TGTGCCAGCTCCCCGCTAGCGGGGGTTTACAATGAGCAGTTCTTC. Its translation is CASSPLAGVYNEQFF.

The V and J genes are TRBV6-2 or TRBV6-3 and TRBJ2-2, with TRBD2 matching over 13 bases. Germline V lookup: CDR1 MNHEY, CDR2 SVGEGT. The CDR3 extends over 18 amino acids. Germline trimming cut 4 bases from V and 7 bases from J; bases unmatched to any gene: 12. The CDR3 spells CASSSRDGLAGDIGELFF. The DNA of the CDR3 is TGTGCCAGCAGTTCCCGAGACGGACTAGCGGGAGATATCGGGGAGCTGTTTTTT.

The CDR3, as DNA: TGTGCCAGTAGCGAGACAGGGCTGAACTATGGCTACACCTTC. Amino acid sequence: CASSETGLNYGYTF. This sequence joins TRBV19 and TRBJ1-2; TRBD1 agrees at 7 bases. With 6 bases clipped from V and 2 bases from J, the junction kept 6 bases outside the gene matches. This CDR3 is built from 14 residues. Germline loops: CDR1 LNHDA, CDR2 SQIVND (reference sequence).